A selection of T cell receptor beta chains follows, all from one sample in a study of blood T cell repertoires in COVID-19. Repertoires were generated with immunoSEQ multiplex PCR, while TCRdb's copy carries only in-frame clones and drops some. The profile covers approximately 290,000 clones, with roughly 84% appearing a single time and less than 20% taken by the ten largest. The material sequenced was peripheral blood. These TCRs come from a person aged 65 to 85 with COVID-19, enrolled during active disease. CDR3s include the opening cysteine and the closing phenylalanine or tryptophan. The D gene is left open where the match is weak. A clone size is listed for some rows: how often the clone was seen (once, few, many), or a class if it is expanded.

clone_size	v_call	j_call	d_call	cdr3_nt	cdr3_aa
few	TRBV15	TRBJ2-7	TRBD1	TGTGCCACCAGCAGCCCGGGACAGGGCGACGAGCAGTACTTC	CATSSPGQGDEQYF
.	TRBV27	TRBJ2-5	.	TGTGCCAGCAGTGCGGGGCTCCGAGGGGAGACCCAGTACTTC	CASSAGLRGETQYF
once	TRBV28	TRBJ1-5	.	TGTGCCAGTCGCACGCAGGGTAGATACAATCAGCCCCAGCATTTT	CASRTQGRYNQPQHF
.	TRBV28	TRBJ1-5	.	TGTGCCAGCAGTTCCTCAGGGGTCCCAGGGGCTCAGCCCCAGCATTTT	CASSSSGVPGAQPQHF
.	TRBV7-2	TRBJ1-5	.	TGTGCCAGCAGCCCCGTGGGGCAAAGCAATCAGCCCCAGCATTTT	CASSPVGQSNQPQHF
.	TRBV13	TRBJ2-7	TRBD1	TGTGCCAGCAGCCCGGACAGGGGGCTACAATCCTACGAGCAGTACTTC	CASSPDRGLQSYEQYF
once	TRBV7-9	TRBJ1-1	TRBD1	TGTGCCAGCAGCTTCCGACAGGGGAGGAACACTGAAGCTTTCTTT	CASSFRQGRNTEAFF
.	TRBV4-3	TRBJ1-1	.	TGCGCCAGCAGCCAAGAGGTCGGGGGGAACACTGAAGCTTTCTTT	CASSQEVGGNTEAFF
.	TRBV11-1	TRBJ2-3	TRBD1	TGTGCCAGCAGCATCAACAGGGGCGCAAGAGATACGCAGTATTTT	CASSINRGARDTQYF
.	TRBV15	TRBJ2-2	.	TGTGCCACCAGCAGACGACAGACGGCTACGAACACCGGGGAGCTGTTTTTT	CATSRRQTATNTGELFF
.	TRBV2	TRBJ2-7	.	TGTGCCGGCTCTACTCCGGCAGGCGAGCAGTACTTC	CAGSTPAGEQYF
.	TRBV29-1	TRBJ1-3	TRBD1	TGCAGCGCGGGACAGGGTGCCGGAAACACCATATATTTT	CSAGQGAGNTIYF
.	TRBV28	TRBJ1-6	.	TGTGCCAGCAGTTTGCGGGGGGCGCCCCTACATTCACCCCTCCACTTT	CASSLRGAPLHSPLHF
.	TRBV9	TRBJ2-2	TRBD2	TGTGCCAGCAGCGTAGCCTCTAGCGGGAGATTGAGCGGGGAGCTGTTTTTT	CASSVASSGRLSGELFF